This is a list of T cell receptor beta chains from one sample in a study of cytomegalovirus exposure and HLA in healthy donors. Assay used: immunoSEQ multiplex PCR; TCRdb lists only in-frame clones, some missing. The sample carries 140,000 to 150,000 clones, 91% recorded once. The material sequenced was PBMCs. The receptors here all came from a man aged 18 to 29 in good health and CMV-seronegative. The CDR3 runs from the conserved cysteine through the conserved F or W. A D gene is named only where the DNA matches it firmly. Where a row states a size, it is once, few, many or the class of an expanded clone; other rows omit it.

clone_size j_call d_call v_call cdr3_length cdr3_aa cdr3_nt
NA TRBJ2-5 NA TRBV30 12 CARGGFQETQYF TGTGCCAGAGGTGGTTTCCAAGAGACCCAGTACTTC
NA TRBJ2-7 TRBD2 TRBV27 14 CANRRLARSYEQYF TGTGCCAACAGAAGACTAGCGAGGTCCTACGAGCAGTACTTC
NA TRBJ2-3 TRBD1 TRBV7-3 14 CASSGTGGPDTQYF TGTGCCAGCAGCGGAACAGGGGGTCCAGATACGCAGTATTTT
NA TRBJ2-3 TRBD2 TRBV14 16 CASSEFRTSGMDTQYF TGTGCCAGCAGTGAATTCAGGACTAGCGGGATGGATACGCAGTATTTT
NA TRBJ1-1 NA TRBV7-7 13 CASSLVRNTEAFF TGTGCCAGCAGCCTAGTGAGGAACACTGAAGCTTTCTTT
few TRBJ1-2 TRBD1 TRBV6-5 14 CASSYSAGGYGYTF TGTGCCAGCAGTTACTCAGCAGGGGGCTATGGCTACACCTTC
NA TRBJ1-5 TRBD1 TRBV4-1 16 CASRRSQGLMNQPQHF TGCGCCAGCAGAAGATCACAGGGGCTGATGAATCAGCCCCAGCATTTT
NA TRBJ1-1 TRBD1 TRBV5-1 16 CASSSRDRNGNTEAFF TGCGCCAGCAGCTCCCGGGACAGGAATGGTAACACTGAAGCTTTCTTT
once TRBJ2-2 TRBD2 TRBV7-2 15 CASSLVAGGTGELFF TGTGCCAGCAGCTTAGTTGCGGGGGGTACCGGGGAGCTGTTTTTT
NA TRBJ2-3 TRBD2 TRBV9 16 CASSVHGLADTDTQYF TGTGCCAGCAGCGTACATGGACTAGCGGACACAGATACGCAGTATTTT
NA TRBJ2-3 TRBD2 TRBV2 15 CASSGTSAGTDTQYF TGTGCCAGCAGTGGGACTAGCGCCGGCACAGATACGCAGTATTTT
NA TRBJ2-1 TRBD2 TRBV7-9 17 CASSLPRLAGAYNEQFF TGTGCCAGCAGCCTACCTAGACTAGCGGGGGCCTACAATGAGCAGTTCTTC
NA TRBJ2-1 NA TRBV4-3 18 CASSQDQRESLEYNEQFF TGCGCCAGCAGCCAAGATCAACGGGAGAGCCTGGAGTACAATGAGCAGTTCTTC
NA TRBJ1-2 NA TRBV6-1 14 CASSGDRTRYGYTF TGTGCCAGCAGTGGTGACAGGACCCGCTATGGCTACACCTTC
NA TRBJ1-5 NA TRBV9 15 CASSAGQIENQPQHF TGTGCCAGCAGCGCCGGACAGATAGAGAATCAGCCCCAGCATTTT